These T cell receptor beta chains were read from a single sample in a study of blood T cell repertoires in COVID-19. Generated by immunoSEQ multiplex PCR, the TCRdb table keeps only in-frame clones and is missing some. Of approximately 83,000 clones in the sample, approximately 80% were seen once. The sample consisted of peripheral blood. The receptors come from an elderly woman with acute or convalescent COVID-19. Both conserved end residues are part of each CDR3. Fields, in order: clone size, J gene, D gene, V gene, CDR3 DNA, CDR3 protein. D genes are given only for firm matches. Where a row states a size, it is once, few, many or the class of an expanded clone; other rows omit it.

size: -; J: TRBJ2-2; D: TRBD2; V: TRBV11-3; DNA: TGTGCCAGCAGCAGACTAGCGGGGGCCCAGGGCACCGGGGAGCTGTTTTTT; CDR3: CASSRLAGAQGTGELFF
size: few; J: TRBJ1-5; D: TRBD1; V: TRBV28; DNA: TGTGCCAGCAGTCGACAGGGGACTGGCTATCAGCCCCAGCATTTT; CDR3: CASSRQGTGYQPQHF
size: -; J: TRBJ1-2; D: TRBD1; V: TRBV5-1; DNA: TGCGCCAGCAGCCCTACAGGGGAGGACTATGGCTACACCTTC; CDR3: CASSPTGEDYGYTF
size: -; J: TRBJ1-2; D: -; V: TRBV6-5; DNA: TGTGCCAGCAGTTACTCAACAGTAGGCCAAAACTATGGCTACACCTTC; CDR3: CASSYSTVGQNYGYTF
size: -; J: TRBJ2-5; D: TRBD1; V: TRBV5-1; DNA: TGCGCCAGCAGCTTGGGGGACAGCCAAGAGACCCAGTACTTC; CDR3: CASSLGDSQETQYF
size: -; J: TRBJ1-2; D: TRBD1; V: TRBV5-1; DNA: TGCGCCAGCAGCTTGGCCAGACAGGGGAGAGGCTACACCTTC; CDR3: CASSLARQGRGYTF
size: -; J: TRBJ1-1; D: -; V: TRBV29-1; DNA: TGCAGCGTTGAAGACAGCACTGAAGCTTTCTTT; CDR3: CSVEDSTEAFF
size: -; J: TRBJ2-1; D: -; V: TRBV10-3; DNA: TGTGCCACGGCGGGCGGGGACAATGAGCAGTTCTTC; CDR3: CATAGGDNEQFF
size: few; J: TRBJ1-6; D: TRBD1; V: TRBV28; DNA: TGTGCTCACAGGGGGGAAACCTATAATTCACCCCTCCACTTT; CDR3: CAHRGETYNSPLHF
size: -; J: TRBJ1-1; D: -; V: TRBV24-1; DNA: TGTGCCACCAGTGAAACAGGGTATACTGAAGCTTTCTTT; CDR3: CATSETGYTEAFF
size: -; J: TRBJ1-6; D: -; V: TRBV3-1/TRBV3-2; DNA: TGTGCCAGCAGCCAAGATCCCAGGCTAAATTCACCCCTCCACTTT; CDR3: CASSQDPRLNSPLHF
size: -; J: TRBJ1-2; D: -; V: TRBV6-5; DNA: TGTGCCAGCAGTTCTCTTACAGCTGCTAACTATGGCTACACCTTC; CDR3: CASSSLTAANYGYTF
size: -; J: TRBJ1-3; D: -; V: TRBV7-2; DNA: TGTGCCAGCAGCTTAGGGGCAGGGTTCGGAAACACCATATATTTT; CDR3: CASSLGAGFGNTIYF
size: -; J: TRBJ1-1; D: -; V: TRBV7-2; DNA: TGTGCCAGCAGACCATCGAGTTCCACTGAAGCTTTCTTT; CDR3: CASRPSSSTEAFF
size: few; J: TRBJ1-2; D: TRBD1; V: TRBV7-2; DNA: TGTGCCAGCATCTTACAGGGGACCCGCTATGGCTACACCTTC; CDR3: CASILQGTRYGYTF
size: -; J: TRBJ1-4; D: -; V: TRBV6-5; DNA: TGTGCCAGCAGTTACTCGGAGGGGCGTGAAAAACTGTTTTTT; CDR3: CASSYSEGREKLFF
size: -; J: TRBJ2-2; D: TRBD2; V: TRBV5-1; DNA: TGCGCCAGCAGCCCACGGACTAGCGGTTACGGGGGCGGGGAGCTGTTTTTT; CDR3: CASSPRTSGYGGGELFF
size: -; J: TRBJ1-2; D: -; V: TRBV30; DNA: TGTGCCTGGAGTGTTTTGGGGGGTGGCTACACCTTC; CDR3: CAWSVLGGGYTF
size: -; J: TRBJ2-3; D: -; V: TRBV10-3; DNA: TGTGCCATCAGTGAGATACAGGGCGCGCAGGATAGGCAGTATTTT; CDR3: CAISEIQGAQDRQYF
size: -; J: TRBJ1-6; D: -; V: TRBV6-5; DNA: TGTGCCAGCAGGCCGAGCTCCTATAATTCACCCCTCCACTTT; CDR3: CASRPSSYNSPLHF
size: many; J: TRBJ2-2; D: TRBD1; V: TRBV7-9; DNA: TGTGCCAGCAGCTCCGGGACAGCGAACACCGGGGAGCTGTTTTTT; CDR3: CASSSGTANTGELFF
size: -; J: TRBJ1-3; D: -; V: TRBV19; DNA: TGTGCCAGTAGCAGGACAGCGAGTCTCTCTGGAAACACCATATATTTT; CDR3: CASSRTASLSGNTIYF
size: few; J: TRBJ1-2; D: -; V: TRBV3-1/TRBV3-2; DNA: TGTGCCAGCAGACCCACTCCCCCGCCGACAGCAAATGGCTACACCTTC; CDR3: CASRPTPPPTANGYTF
size: -; J: TRBJ1-1; D: -; V: TRBV4-3; DNA: TGCGCCAGCAGCCACCCTGGGGGGTCCCCTGAAGCTTTCTTT; CDR3: CASSHPGGSPEAFF
size: -; J: TRBJ2-3; D: TRBD1; V: TRBV5-1; DNA: TGCGCCAGCAGCTCCGACAGGGCAGATACGCAGTATTTT; CDR3: CASSSDRADTQYF
size: -; J: TRBJ2-1; D: TRBD1; V: TRBV4-3; DNA: TGCCCCACCCCCCGACAGGGGGTGAACAATGAGCAGTTCTTC; CDR3: CPTPRQGVNNEQFF
size: few; J: TRBJ2-6; D: TRBD1; V: TRBV19; DNA: TGTGCCAGTAGGTTCGGGACAGGGGACCCTGGGGCCAACGTCCTGACTTTC; CDR3: CASRFGTGDPGANVLTF
size: -; J: TRBJ2-1; D: TRBD1; V: TRBV25-1; DNA: TGTGCCAGCAGTTCCGGGACAGTCAATGAGCAGTTCTTC; CDR3: CASSSGTVNEQFF
size: -; J: TRBJ1-1; D: -; V: TRBV12-5; DNA: TGTGCTGACGAGGGGAACACTGAAGCTTTCTTT; CDR3: CADEGNTEAFF
size: many; J: TRBJ2-2; D: TRBD1; V: TRBV6-5; DNA: TGTGCCAGCAGTTCGCAGGGGGCAACCGGGGAGCTGTTTTTT; CDR3: CASSSQGATGELFF
size: -; J: TRBJ1-1; D: -; V: TRBV5-5; DNA: TGTGCCAGCAGCCCGTCGGAGCTGAACACTGAAGCTTTCTTT; CDR3: CASSPSELNTEAFF
size: -; J: TRBJ1-2; D: TRBD1; V: TRBV7-9; DNA: TGTGCCAGCGGACCCGGGACAGGGGGTTACTATGGCTACACCTTC; CDR3: CASGPGTGGYYGYTF
size: few; J: TRBJ1-6; D: TRBD1; V: TRBV6-2/TRBV6-3; DNA: TGTGCCAGCAGCCCACAGGGGGCGCGCAATTCACCCCTCCACTTT; CDR3: CASSPQGARNSPLHF
size: few; J: TRBJ2-5; D: TRBD2; V: TRBV2; DNA: TGTGCCAGCAAAGCTTTGGCGGGAGGGCCAGGGGAGACCCAGTACTTC; CDR3: CASKALAGGPGETQYF